The 11 T cell receptor beta chains listed next were all sequenced from one sample in a study of T cells in Graves' hyperthyroidism and ophthalmopathy. TCR beta CDR3 regions were amplified from RNA transcripts. First-round RT-PCR with HTBI primers amplified the TCR CDR3 region. TCRdb called the multiplex PCR reads again in MiXCR, with one record for every CDR3 protein. The repertoire holds hundreds of thousands of distinct CDR3 sequences, with roughly 25% as singletons. The sample comprised blood. The receptor set was obtained from a man between 45 and 60 years old with Graves' hyperthyroidism.

A remark on this clonotype: The junction differs from germline at one of its ends, possibly a read error. The J gene is TRBJ2-5, the V gene TRBV5-1; D is ambiguous. CDR1 and CDR2 from the germline V gene are SGHRS and YFSETQ. CDR3 size: 14 residues. CDR3 residues: CASSLEFVERPRFF. The DNA of the CDR3 is TGTGCCAGCAGCTTGGAGTTCGTCGAGAGACCCCGGTTCTTC. The variable domain in full, with the rest retrieved from reference TRBV5-1 and TRBJ2-5, is KAGVTQTPRYLIKTRGQQVTLSCSPISGHRSVSWYQQTPGQGLQFLFEYFSETQRNKGNFPGRFSGRQFSNSRSEMNVSTLELGDSALYLCASSLEFVERPRFFGPGTRLLVL.

This rearrangement joins TRBV7-9 to TRBJ2-5; maybe TRBD1 (5 bases). This CDR3 region has 14 residues. V was cut by 4 bases and J by 7 bases, with 16 bases left in between. Germline V CDR1 and CDR2: SEHNR, FQNEAQ (reference sequence). The CDR3: CASSSLDSLGTQYF. Here the CDR3 DNA reads TGTGCCAGCAGCTCATTAGACAGCCTGGGGACCCAGTACTTC.

The genes are TRBV12-3 or TRBV12-4 and TRBJ2-7; 10 nucleotides line up with TRBD2. J was trimmed by 9 bases and V by 6 bases; bases with no gene match: 11. The CDR3 spans 14 residues. CDR3 coding DNA: TGTGCCAGCAGATATGGGACTAGCGTCAGCTCGCAGTACTTC. Protein: CASRYGTSVSSQYF.

The gene calls are TRBV20-1 and TRBJ1-5, with D possibly being TRBD1 (5 bases). V dropped 5 bases and J dropped 9 bases, with 20 bases sitting between them. The CDR3 is made up of 14 amino acids. Germline values: CDR1 DFQATT, CDR2 SNEGSKA (reference sequence). CDR3 DNA: TGCAGTGCTGCCGAGCAAGACAGCCAGGGGCCCCAGCATTTT. As protein: CSAAEQDSQGPQHF.

The chain couples TRBV10-1 to TRBJ2-3, with D perhaps TRBD1 or TRBD2 (5 bases each). The CDR3 is made up of 14 amino acids. Germline V CDR1 and CDR2: WNHNN, SYGVQD (reference sequence). Trimming left V 6 bases short and J 0 bases short, with 10 bases between. The CDR3, as DNA: TGCGCCAGCAGCCGGGGCTCTAGCACAGATACGCAGTATTTT. This sequence encodes CASSRGSSTDTQYF.

This clonotype was observed at least ten times. This chain joins TRBV9 and TRBJ1-1, with D hard to call. Trimming pared 4 bases from V and 1 base from J, leaving 14 bases between. In germline, CDR1 is SGDLS, CDR2 YYNGEE. The CDR3 contains 15 residues. As DNA, the CDR3 is TGTGCCAGCAGCCCAAGGCCGGCCACGAACACTGAAGCTTTCTTT. It yields the protein CASSPRPATNTEAFF.

Details on this clonotype: The junction shows a germline mismatch at one end, possibly a read error. The V gene is TRBV5-1, the J gene TRBJ2-7, with 7 nucleotides matching TRBD2. The CDR3 loop spans 16 amino acids. Germline values: CDR1 SGHRS, CDR2 YFSETQ. The CDR3 is CASSFPLLAQAYEQYF. CDR3 in DNA: TGTGCCAGCAGCTTCCCCCTACTAGCGCAGGCCTACGAGCAGTACTTC.

The chain combines TRBV20-1 with TRBJ2-3; weak D call: TRBD2 (5 bases). CDR3 size: 16 residues. The V gene lost 4 bases and the J gene lost 0 bases, with 17 bases spanning the gap. CDR1 is DFQATT, CDR2 SNEGSKA, per germline (reference sequence). This CDR3 reads CSATDYGVRSTDTQYF. CDR3 sequence (DNA): TGCAGTGCTACAGACTACGGGGTTCGTAGCACAGATACGCAGTATTTT.

This clonotype was seen repeatedly, ten times or more. The chain couples TRBV12-3 or TRBV12-4 to TRBJ2-7; 8 positions match TRBD2. The CDR3 consists of 12 residues. V lost 6 bases, J lost 2 bases, and 0 bases stayed unmatched. The CDR3 reads CASRGLAYEQYF. In DNA form, the CDR3 reads TGTGCCAGCAGGGGACTAGCCTACGAGCAGTACTTC.

This clonotype has at least ten counts. This chain uses TRBV3-1 with TRBJ2-4, with 10 bases identical to TRBD1. The CDR3 sequence is 16 residues long. V gave up 1 base and J gave up 6 bases; unmatched junction bases: 6. Germline values: CDR1 LGHDT, CDR2 YNNKEL (reference sequence). CDR3 sequence (DNA): TGTGCCAGCAGCCAAGCGGGACAGGGGTACGGAAACATTCAGTACTTC. It encodes CASSQAGQGYGNIQYF.

The chain is built from TRBV30 and TRBJ2-7, with TRBD2 as a possible D gene (5 bases). Germline CDR1 is GTSNPN and CDR2 is SVGIG (reference sequence). This CDR3 is 13 amino acids long. V lost 1 base to trimming and J lost 0 bases, with 7 bases between them. The chain's CDR3 is CAWSGGLSYEQYF. The CDR3 nucleotides are TGTGCCTGGAGTGGTGGACTCTCCTACGAGCAGTACTTC. Combining the CDR3 with reference TRBV30 and TRBJ2-7 gives the whole variable domain SQTIHQWPATLVQPVGSPLSLECTVEGTSNPNLYWYRQAAGRGLQLLFYSVGIGQISSEVPQNLSASRPQDRQFILSSKKLLLSDSGFYLCAWSGGLSYEQYFGPGTRLTVT.